Reported below is one T cell receptor beta chain. The sample originates from a study of blood T cell repertoires in COVID-19. Study details: Acute-phase and convalescent COVID-19 samples originated in the United States, Italy and Spain. Nucleic acid was either cDNA or gDNA, and it came from T cells, B-cell-depleted T cells, or PBMCs.

In the original processing: The authors estimated nucleated cell counts from reference gene primer amplification. The assay was immunoSEQ multiplex PCR, and TCRdb's table has in-frame clones only and misses some. D and trimming were read from the DNA, whereas the V and J calls and clone size are those reported in that table. The data contain around 100,000 clones, about nine tenths of them singletons. This receptor was identified in a human donor with active COVID-19. The donor label of this sample is uncertain. The sequenced material came from peripheral blood.

The CDR3 reads CASSIPGGVANEKLFF. The DNA for the CDR3 is TGTGCCAGTAGTATCCCCGGAGGGGTGGCTAATGAAAAACTGTTTTTT. The J gene is TRBJ1-4, the V gene TRBV19; TRBD1 is a possible D gene (5 bases). This CDR3 is built from 16 residues. Trimming pared 3 bases from V and 3 bases from J, leaving 14 bases between. The germline gives CDR1 LNHDA, CDR2 SQIVND (reference sequence).